What follows is one T cell receptor (beta chain) and its context. It has no known antigen specificity. Base qualities are not recorded, but no much larger clone differs from it by a single base. This sample stems from a study of control samples from healthy donors and cancer patients (dated by TCRdb to 2018 to 2020). Library construction relied on the immunoSEQ multiplex PCR assay. The source is immuneACCESS, and TCRdb retained only in-frame sequences with V and J called. Part of the clones is not carried over; for the studies checked, unresolved V genes explain less than half of this, and the remainder is unexplained. The sample has around 180,000 clones on record, 88% of them singletons. 4.5% to 6% of the sample is taken by the ten largest. V is pared back by 5 bases and J by 4 bases, with 11 bases lying between the germline termini. Including the terminal cysteine and phenylalanine, the CDR3 comprises 13 residues. The read is trimmed to its CDR3 DNA, 39 bases read in frame from base 1. The germline V gene (reference sequence) sets CDR1 to LNHDA and CDR2 to SQIVND.

The sequencing sample was made of blood. The rearrangement joined TRBV19 to TRBJ1-1; no confident D gene assignment can be made. This clonotype was sampled from a woman aged 30 to 39 in good health. The CDR3 region has the sequence CASSLKGTTEAFF. The sequenced DNA: TGTGCCAGTAGTTTAAAGGGTACCACTGAAGCTTTCTTT.